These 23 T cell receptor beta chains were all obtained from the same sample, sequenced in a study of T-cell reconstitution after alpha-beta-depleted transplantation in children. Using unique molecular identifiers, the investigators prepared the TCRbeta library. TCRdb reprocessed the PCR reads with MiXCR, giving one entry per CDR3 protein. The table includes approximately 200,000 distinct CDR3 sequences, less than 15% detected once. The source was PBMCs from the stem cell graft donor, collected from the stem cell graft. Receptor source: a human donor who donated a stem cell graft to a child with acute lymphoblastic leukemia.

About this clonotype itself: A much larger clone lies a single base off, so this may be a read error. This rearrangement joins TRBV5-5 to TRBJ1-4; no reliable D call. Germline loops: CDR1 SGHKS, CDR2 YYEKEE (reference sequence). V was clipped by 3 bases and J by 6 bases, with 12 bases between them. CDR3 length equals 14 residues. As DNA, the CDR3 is TGTGCCAGCAGCTACCCTCGCCGCGATGAAAAACTGTTTTTT. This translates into CASSYPRRDEKLFF. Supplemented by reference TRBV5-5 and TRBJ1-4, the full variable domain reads DAGVTQSPTHLIKTRGQQVTLRCSPISGHKSVSWYQQVLGQGPQFIFQYYEKEERGRGNFPDRFSARQFPNYSSELNVNALLLGDSALYLCASSYPRRDEKLFFGSGTQLSVL.

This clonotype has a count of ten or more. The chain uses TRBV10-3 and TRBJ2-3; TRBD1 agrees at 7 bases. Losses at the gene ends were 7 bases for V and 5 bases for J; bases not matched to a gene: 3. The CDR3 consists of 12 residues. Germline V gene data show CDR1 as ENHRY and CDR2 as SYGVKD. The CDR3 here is CAIMPGGDTQYF. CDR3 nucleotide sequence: TGTGCCATCATGCCAGGGGGAGATACGCAGTATTTT.

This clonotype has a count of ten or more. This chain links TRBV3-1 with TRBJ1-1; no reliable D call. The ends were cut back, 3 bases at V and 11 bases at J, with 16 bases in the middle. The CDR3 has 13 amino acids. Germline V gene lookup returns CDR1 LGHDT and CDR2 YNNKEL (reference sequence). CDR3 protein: CASSHNRAGGAFF. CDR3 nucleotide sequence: TGTGCCAGCAGCCACAACCGGGCCGGTGGGGCTTTCTTT.

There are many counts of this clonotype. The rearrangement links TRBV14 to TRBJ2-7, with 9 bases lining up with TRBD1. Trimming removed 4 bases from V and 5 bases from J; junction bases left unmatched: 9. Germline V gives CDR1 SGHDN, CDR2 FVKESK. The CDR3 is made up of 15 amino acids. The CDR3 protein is CASSPQGAFIHEQYF. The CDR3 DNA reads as TGTGCCAGCAGCCCACAGGGGGCGTTTATCCACGAGCAGTACTTC.

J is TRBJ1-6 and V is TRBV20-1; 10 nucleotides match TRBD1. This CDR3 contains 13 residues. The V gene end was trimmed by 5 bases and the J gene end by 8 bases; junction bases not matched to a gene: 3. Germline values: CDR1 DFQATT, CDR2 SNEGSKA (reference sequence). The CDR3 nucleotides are TGCAGTGCTGCCGGGACAGGGGATTCACCCCTCCACTTT. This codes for CSAAGTGDSPLHF.

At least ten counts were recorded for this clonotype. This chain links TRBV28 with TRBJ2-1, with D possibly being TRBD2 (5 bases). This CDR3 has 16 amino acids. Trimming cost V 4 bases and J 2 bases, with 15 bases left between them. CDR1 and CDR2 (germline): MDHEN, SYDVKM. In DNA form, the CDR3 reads TGTGCCAGCAGTTCCCCTGGACGGCGGGCCTACAATGAGCAGTTCTTC. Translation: CASSSPGRRAYNEQFF.

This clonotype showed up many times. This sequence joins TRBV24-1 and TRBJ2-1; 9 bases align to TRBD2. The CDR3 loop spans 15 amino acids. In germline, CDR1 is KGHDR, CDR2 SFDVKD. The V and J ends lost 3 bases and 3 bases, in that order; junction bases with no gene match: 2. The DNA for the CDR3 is TGTGCCACCAGTGATCGGACTAGCGTCTACAATGAGCAGTTCTTC. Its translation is CATSDRTSVYNEQFF.

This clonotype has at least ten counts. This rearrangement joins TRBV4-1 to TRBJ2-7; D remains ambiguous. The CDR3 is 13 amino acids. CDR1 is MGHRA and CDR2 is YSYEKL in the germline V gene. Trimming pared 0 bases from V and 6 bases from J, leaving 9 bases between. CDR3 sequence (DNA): TGCGCCAGCAGCCAAGACGATTGGCGCGAGCAGTACTTC. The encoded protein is CASSQDDWREQYF.

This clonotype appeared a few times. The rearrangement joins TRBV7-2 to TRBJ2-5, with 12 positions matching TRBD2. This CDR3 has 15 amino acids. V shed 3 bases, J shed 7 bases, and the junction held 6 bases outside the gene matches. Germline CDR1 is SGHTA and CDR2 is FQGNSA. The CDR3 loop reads CASSFGLAGHRTQYF. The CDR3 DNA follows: TGTGCCAGCAGCTTTGGACTAGCGGGACATCGGACCCAGTACTTC.

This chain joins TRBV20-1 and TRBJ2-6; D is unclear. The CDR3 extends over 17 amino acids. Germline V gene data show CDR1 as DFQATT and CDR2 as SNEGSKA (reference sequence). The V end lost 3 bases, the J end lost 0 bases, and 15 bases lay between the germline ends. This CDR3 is CSARDQGQPSGANVLTF. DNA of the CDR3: TGCAGTGCTAGGGATCAAGGGCAACCCTCTGGGGCCAACGTCCTGACTTTC.

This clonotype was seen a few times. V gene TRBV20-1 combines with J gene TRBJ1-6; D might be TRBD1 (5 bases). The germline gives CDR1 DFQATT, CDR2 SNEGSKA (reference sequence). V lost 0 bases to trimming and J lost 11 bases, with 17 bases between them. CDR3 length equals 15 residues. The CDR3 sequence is CSARDRAGRGAPLHF. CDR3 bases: TGCAGTGCTAGAGATAGGGCAGGGAGAGGGGCACCCCTCCACTTT.

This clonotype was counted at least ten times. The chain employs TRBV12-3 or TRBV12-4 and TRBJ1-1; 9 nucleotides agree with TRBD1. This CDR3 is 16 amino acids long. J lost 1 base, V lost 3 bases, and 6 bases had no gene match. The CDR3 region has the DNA TGTGCCAGCAGTTTGGATGGGACAGGGTCGAACACTGAAGCTTTCTTT. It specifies CASSLDGTGSNTEAFF.

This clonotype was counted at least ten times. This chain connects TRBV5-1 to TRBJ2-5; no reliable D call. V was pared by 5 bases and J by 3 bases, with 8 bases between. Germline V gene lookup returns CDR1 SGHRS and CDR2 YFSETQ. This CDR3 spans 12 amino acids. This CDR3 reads CASSGSEETQYF. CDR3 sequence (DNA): TGCGCCAGCAGTGGATCGGAAGAGACCCAGTACTTC.

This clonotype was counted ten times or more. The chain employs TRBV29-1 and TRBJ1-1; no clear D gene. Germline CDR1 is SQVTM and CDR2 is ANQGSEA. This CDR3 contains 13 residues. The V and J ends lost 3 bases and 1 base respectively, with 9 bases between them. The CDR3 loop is CSVDIRENTEAFF. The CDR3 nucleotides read TGCAGCGTTGATATTCGGGAGAACACTGAAGCTTTCTTT. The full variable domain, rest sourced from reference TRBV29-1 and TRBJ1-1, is SAVISQKPSRDICQRGTSLTIQCQVDSQVTMMFWYRQQPGQSLTLIATANQGSEATYESGFVIDKFPISRPNLTFSTLTVSNMSPEDSSIYLCSVDIRENTEAFFGQGTRLTVV.

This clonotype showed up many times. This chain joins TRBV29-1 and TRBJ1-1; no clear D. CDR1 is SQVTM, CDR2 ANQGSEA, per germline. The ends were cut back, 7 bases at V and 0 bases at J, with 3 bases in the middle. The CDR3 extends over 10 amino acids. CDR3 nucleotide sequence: TGCAGCGGGATGAACACTGAAGCTTTCTTT. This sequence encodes CSGMNTEAFF.

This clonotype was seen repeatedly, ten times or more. The CDR3 region has the DNA TGTGCCAGCAGCCATTCTCTAGCGGAGGTCGGGGAGCTGTTTTTT. Translated: CASSHSLAEVGELFF. This chain uses TRBV5-5 with TRBJ2-2, with 7 nucleotides matching TRBD2. Per the germline V gene, CDR1 is SGHKS and CDR2 is YYEKEE (reference sequence). After removal of 4 bases from V and 7 bases from J, the junction contained 10 bases not matched to a gene. This CDR3 has 15 residues.

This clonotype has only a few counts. In nucleotides, the CDR3 is TGCGCCAGCAGCTCGCTAACTGCGGTCGTGCAGTACTTC. Its translation is CASSSLTAVVQYF. V gene TRBV5-1 combines with J gene TRBJ2-7; the D is unclear. V lost 3 bases to trimming and J lost 9 bases, with 16 bases between them. This CDR3 region has 13 residues. CDR1 and CDR2 from the germline V gene are SGHRS and YFSETQ.

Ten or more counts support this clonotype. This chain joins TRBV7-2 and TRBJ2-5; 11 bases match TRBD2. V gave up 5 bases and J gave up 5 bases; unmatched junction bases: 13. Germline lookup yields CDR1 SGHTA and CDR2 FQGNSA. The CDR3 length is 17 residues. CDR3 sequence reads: CASSPGLTSGTGETQYF. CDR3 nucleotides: TGTGCCAGCAGCCCAGGCCTGACTAGCGGGACTGGGGAGACCCAGTACTTC.

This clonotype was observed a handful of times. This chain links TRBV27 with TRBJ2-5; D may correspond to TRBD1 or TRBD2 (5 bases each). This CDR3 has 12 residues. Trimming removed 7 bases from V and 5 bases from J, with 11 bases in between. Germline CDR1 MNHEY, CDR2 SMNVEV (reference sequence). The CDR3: CASMGTRETQYF. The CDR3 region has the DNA TGTGCCAGCATGGGGACGCGGGAGACCCAGTACTTC.

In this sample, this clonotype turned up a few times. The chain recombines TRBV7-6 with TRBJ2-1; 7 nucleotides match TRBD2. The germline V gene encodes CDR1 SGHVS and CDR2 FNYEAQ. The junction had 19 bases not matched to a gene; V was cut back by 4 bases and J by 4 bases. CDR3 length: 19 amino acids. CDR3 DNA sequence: TGTGCCAGCAGCTATCCCGGGGGGTCGGGGGTAGCGGTATACAATGAGCAGTTCTTC. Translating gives CASSYPGGSGVAVYNEQFF. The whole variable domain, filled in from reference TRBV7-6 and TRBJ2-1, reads GAGVSQSPRYKVTKRGQDVALRCDPISGHVSLYWYRQALGQGPEFLTYFNYEAQQDKSGLPNDRFSAERPEGSISTLTIQRTEQRDSAMYRCASSYPGGSGVAVYNEQFFGPGTRLTVL.

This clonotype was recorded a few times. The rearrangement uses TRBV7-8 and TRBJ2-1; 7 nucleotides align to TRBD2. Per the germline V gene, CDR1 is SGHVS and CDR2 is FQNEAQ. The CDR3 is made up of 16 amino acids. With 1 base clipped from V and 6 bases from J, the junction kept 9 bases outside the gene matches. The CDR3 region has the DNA TGTGCCAGCAGCTTAGTGGCCAGCGGGATTGGCAATGAGCAGTTCTTC. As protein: CASSLVASGIGNEQFF.

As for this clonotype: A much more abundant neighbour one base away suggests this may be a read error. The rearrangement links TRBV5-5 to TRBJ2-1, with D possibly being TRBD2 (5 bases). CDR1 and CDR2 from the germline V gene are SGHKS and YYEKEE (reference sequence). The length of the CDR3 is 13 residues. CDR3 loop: CAISPGGGSEQFF. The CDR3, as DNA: TGTGCCATCAGCCCTGGAGGTGGTTCTGAGCAGTTCTTC.

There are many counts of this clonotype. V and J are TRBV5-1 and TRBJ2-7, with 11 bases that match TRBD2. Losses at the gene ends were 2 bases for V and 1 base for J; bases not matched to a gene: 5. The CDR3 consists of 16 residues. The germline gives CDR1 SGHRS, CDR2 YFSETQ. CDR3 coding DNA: TGCGCCAGCAGCTTCTTGGGACTAGCGGAGTCCTACGAGCAGTACTTC. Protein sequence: CASSFLGLAESYEQYF.